The clone carrying this T cell receptor (beta chain) was counted at least ten times. TCRdb re-analysed the 5' RACE reads in MiXCR, keeping a single row per CDR3 protein. This sample carries 35,000 to 45,000 distinct CDR3 sequences, around 10% of them seen once, and the ten largest clones take less than 5%. The data originate from a study of neurological immune-mediated disorders. The J segment lost 7 bases and the V segment lost 8 bases, leaving 19 bases of the junction unmatched. Germline V CDR1 and CDR2: LGHDT, YNNKEL (reference sequence). The CDR3 length is 16 residues. The clonotype was recovered from a young woman with HTLV-1-associated myelopathy (HAM/TSP). This chain uses TRBV3-1 with TRBJ2-7; 8 bases line up with TRBD1. The sequenced sample was CD4+ T cells from blood. DNA of the CDR3: TGTGCCAGCCCAGCCATTCGGACAGGGAGTATGAGGGAGCAGTACTTC. The encoded protein is CASPAIRTGSMREQYF.